This TCR beta chain is from a study of blood T cell repertoires in COVID-19 (dated by TCRdb to about 2020). Some background on the complete study: Samples from collaborators originated in the United States, Italy and Spain and spanned both the acute and convalescent phases of COVID-19. The material from the prospective study consisted of cDNA or gDNA derived from T cells, B-cell-depleted T cells, or PBMCs. Subjects who had been exposed to COVID-19, were actively infected with it, or had recovered from it provided the deeply sampled blood TCRbeta repertoires that made up the dataset. The repertoires were released in a freely available public database intended as a resource for research on the immune response to SARS-CoV-2. The samples were drawn from the first 160 participants of the ongoing ImmuneRACE study and from some 1,300 subjects provided by 6 global collaborators. A de-identified subject ID, COVID-19 status, age in years and sex were almost always included in the sample metadata. HLA class I and class II types, where available, came from metadata supplied by the sample provider rather than from assay-based typing.

Study-level results and caveats: The quantity of clinical and demographic metadata differed by source and by participant and was supplied without curation.

This clone was found once. Its antigen has not been determined. Nothing much larger sits one base from this clone, and base qualities are not available. Deletion took 4 bases off V and 4 bases off J, with a span of 11 bases between the germline ends. The CDR3 runs 14 amino acids, cysteine and phenylalanine included. Only the CDR3 part of the read is kept: 42 bases, read in frame from the first base. As encoded in the germline V gene, CDR1 is MNHEY while CDR2 is SVGEGT. One collaborating source in Seattle enrolled patients during active infection and followed them longitudinally through the course of disease. Each collaborating institution followed its own protocols to collect whole blood in K2EDTA tubes. For TCRbeta analysis, collaborators shipped samples as frozen whole blood, isolated PBMCs, or DNA extracted from either of those sample types. TCRbeta CDR3 regions were amplified from genomic DNA using the immunoSEQ Assay, a bias-controlled multiplex PCR. The authors' analysis ran thus. Within the assay, amplification of reference gene primers was used to estimate how many nucleated cells each sample contained. Sequence reads were collapsed and filtered to measure the absolute abundance of every unique TCRbeta CDR3 rearrangement. For each sample, productive Simpson clonality was calculated as the square root of Simpson's diversity index over productive rearrangements. The table comes from immuneACCESS by way of TCRdb, which keeps in-frame sequences with V and J called. Part of the clones is missing from these tables; in studies checked, under half for an unresolved V gene and the rest for unknown reasons. The V and J calls and clone size were taken over from that table, and D and trimming were inferred from the DNA. The sample contains about 410,000 clones, roughly 90% of them found a single time. Jointly, the top ten make up 1.5% to 1.7% of the sample.

Recombination joined TRBV6-2 or TRBV6-3 with TRBJ1-3; no D gene can be assigned with confidence. The sequence came from a woman between 35 and 50 years old with COVID-19, enrolled during active disease. Sequenced sample: peripheral blood. The nucleotide sequence is given as TGTGCCAGCAGTTCCCTTCCGTCCGGAAACACCATATATTTT. This yields the protein CASSSLPSGNTIYF.